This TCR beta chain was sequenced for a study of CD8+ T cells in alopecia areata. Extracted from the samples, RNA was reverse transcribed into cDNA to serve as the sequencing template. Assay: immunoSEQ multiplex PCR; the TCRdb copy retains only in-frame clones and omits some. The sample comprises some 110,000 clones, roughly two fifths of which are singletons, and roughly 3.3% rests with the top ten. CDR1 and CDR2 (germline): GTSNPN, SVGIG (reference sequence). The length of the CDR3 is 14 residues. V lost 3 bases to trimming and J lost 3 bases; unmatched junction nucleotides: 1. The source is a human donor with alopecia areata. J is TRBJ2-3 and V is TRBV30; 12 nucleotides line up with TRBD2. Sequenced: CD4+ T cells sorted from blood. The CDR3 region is CAWRTSGRTDTQYF. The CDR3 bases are TGTGCCTGGAGGACTAGCGGGAGAACAGATACGCAGTATTTT.